This T cell receptor beta chain originates from a study of early T cells in non-severe SARS-CoV-2 infection. Overall study context: RNA in bulk from unsorted whole blood was sequenced, and chains were unpaired. Overall study findings and caveats: Matching results from VDJdb favored anti-spike CD8 responses, leaving private and CD4 specificities undetected.

CDR1 and CDR2 from the germline V gene are DFQATT and SNEGSKA (reference sequence). V dropped 2 bases and J dropped 5; count of bases not matched to a gene: 0. The CDR3 loop spans 12 amino acids. This clonotype was seen ten or more times. What it binds is not known. Each cDNA molecule carried a unique molecular identifier. TCRdb passed the 5' RACE reads through MiXCR, listing each CDR3 protein once. The sample has 46,000 or so distinct CDR3 sequences, 13% seen once. V and J are TRBV20-1 and TRBJ2-5; 9 bases fit TRBD2. Sequencing was done on a sample of whole blood. The clonotype originates from an adult who was a healthcare worker with PCR-confirmed SARS-CoV-2 infection or an uninfected control (not recorded which). CDR3 sequence: CSARTSGETQYF. Written as DNA, the CDR3 is TGCAGTGCTAGAACTAGCGGGGAGACCCAGTACTTC.